This T cell receptor (beta chain) was obtained from a study of T cells after yellow fever vaccination. This clonotype was seen repeatedly, ten times or more. A single record per CDR3 protein comes from TCRdb applying MiXCR to the 5' RACE reads. The sample consists of almost 600,000 distinct CDR3 sequences, less than 15% of them appearing once. V was pared by 4 bases and J by 3 bases, with 9 bases between. Germline V CDR1 and CDR2: LGHDT, YNNKEL (reference sequence). This CDR3 is 13 amino acids long. The chain is built from TRBV3-1 and TRBJ1-1; no firm D call. This specimen was PBMCs, taken on the day of the yellow fever booster vaccination. This sequence originates from a young man who received the YFV17D yellow fever vaccine. The CDR3 nucleotides read TGTGCCAGCAGCCTCATGAGGGACACTGAAGCTTTCTTT. This sequence encodes CASSLMRDTEAFF.